These T cell receptor beta chains were read from a single sample in a study of blood T cell repertoires in COVID-19. Libraries were prepared by immunoSEQ multiplex PCR; TCRdb keeps only in-frame clonotypes and omits some of them. The sample contains 120,000 or so clones, roughly four fifths of which appear only once. What was sequenced was peripheral blood. The receptors here all came from a woman aged 60 to 75 with acute or convalescent COVID-19. CDR3s include the opening cysteine and the closing phenylalanine or tryptophan. The D gene is left open where the match is weak. Not every row has a clone size; where given, it reads once, few, many or a size class.

v_call: TRBV11-2
j_call: TRBJ2-5
d_call: TRBD2
clone_size: few
cdr3_nt: TGTGCCAGCAGCTCCCTAGCGGGCACACAAGAGACCCAGTACTTC
cdr3_aa: CASSSLAGTQETQYF

v_call: TRBV5-4
j_call: TRBJ2-5
d_call: NA
clone_size: NA
cdr3_nt: TGTGCCAGCAGCTTGGTGAGGGCGGGTAAGCAAGAGACCCAGTACTTC
cdr3_aa: CASSLVRAGKQETQYF

v_call: TRBV30
j_call: TRBJ1-3
d_call: NA
clone_size: NA
cdr3_nt: TGTGCCTGGAGCGGAGGAGCCCCGGGCTCTGGAAACACCATATATTTT
cdr3_aa: CAWSGGAPGSGNTIYF

v_call: TRBV7-2
j_call: TRBJ2-5
d_call: NA
clone_size: many
cdr3_nt: TGTGCCAGCAGCTTAGTCGGGGGTTCCCAAGAGACCCAGTACTTC
cdr3_aa: CASSLVGGSQETQYF

v_call: TRBV12-3/TRBV12-4
j_call: TRBJ1-5
d_call: NA
clone_size: NA
cdr3_nt: TGTGCCAGCAGGCAGGGTTTGGTTCAGCCCCAGCATTTT
cdr3_aa: CASRQGLVQPQHF

v_call: TRBV9
j_call: TRBJ2-1
d_call: TRBD2
clone_size: NA
cdr3_nt: TGTGCCAGCAGCCCATCTGGAGAGCGGGGGGGCCTAATGCAGTTCTTC
cdr3_aa: CASSPSGERGGLMQFF

v_call: TRBV14
j_call: TRBJ1-4
d_call: NA
clone_size: few
cdr3_nt: TGTGCCAGCAGCCAAGTACGCGACAGGCGTGAAAAACTGTTTTTT
cdr3_aa: CASSQVRDRREKLFF

v_call: TRBV30
j_call: TRBJ2-7
d_call: TRBD1
clone_size: NA
cdr3_nt: TGTGCCTGGAGTGTAAGAGGGGGCGACGAGCAGTACTTC
cdr3_aa: CAWSVRGGDEQYF

v_call: TRBV3-1/TRBV3-2
j_call: TRBJ2-6
d_call: TRBD2
clone_size: few
cdr3_nt: TGTGCCAGCAGCACTCGGGGGGGCGCGTCTGGGGCCAACGTCCTGACTTTC
cdr3_aa: CASSTRGGASGANVLTF

v_call: TRBV5-6
j_call: TRBJ2-2
d_call: NA
clone_size: NA
cdr3_nt: TGTGCCAGCAGCTTGGGGGGGCGTCAGGACACCGGGGAGCTGTTTTTT
cdr3_aa: CASSLGGRQDTGELFF

v_call: TRBV1
j_call: TRBJ1-1
d_call: NA
clone_size: NA
cdr3_nt: TGCACCAGCAGCCATGACCGGGACAGGGGTCACAACACTGAAGCTTTCTTT
cdr3_aa: CTSSHDRDRGHNTEAFF

v_call: TRBV3-1/TRBV3-2
j_call: TRBJ1-2
d_call: TRBD1
clone_size: NA
cdr3_nt: TGTGCCAGCAGCCAAGATGACAGGGCTAACTATGGCTACACCTTC
cdr3_aa: CASSQDDRANYGYTF

v_call: TRBV5-4
j_call: TRBJ1-2
d_call: NA
clone_size: NA
cdr3_nt: TGTGCCAGCAGCTCGACGGTTGGGGCAGGGTTTGGCTACACCTTC
cdr3_aa: CASSSTVGAGFGYTF

v_call: TRBV6-5
j_call: TRBJ1-1
d_call: TRBD1
clone_size: NA
cdr3_nt: TGTGCCAGCAGTTACTTAAGAACAGGGGGGAACACTGAAGCTTTCTTT
cdr3_aa: CASSYLRTGGNTEAFF

v_call: TRBV6-5
j_call: TRBJ2-3
d_call: TRBD2
clone_size: NA
cdr3_nt: TGTGCCAGCGGACCGGGGGGGGCAGATACGCAGTATTTT
cdr3_aa: CASGPGGADTQYF

v_call: TRBV5-4
j_call: TRBJ1-2
d_call: TRBD1
clone_size: NA
cdr3_nt: TGTGCCAGCAGCTTGGATGGGACAGGATACTATGGCTACACCTTC
cdr3_aa: CASSLDGTGYYGYTF

v_call: TRBV10-3
j_call: TRBJ1-1
d_call: NA
clone_size: NA
cdr3_nt: TGTGCCATCAGCCGTACAGGGTTGAGAACTGAAGCTTTCTTT
cdr3_aa: CAISRTGLRTEAFF

v_call: TRBV18
j_call: TRBJ2-7
d_call: NA
clone_size: NA
cdr3_nt: TGTGCCAGCTCACCGGTCACTCAGGGGGAGCAGTACTTC
cdr3_aa: CASSPVTQGEQYF

v_call: TRBV11-3
j_call: TRBJ2-5
d_call: TRBD2
clone_size: NA
cdr3_nt: TGTGCCAGCAGCTTAGGGTATTCGAGCGGGGGACCAGTCCAAGAGACCCAGTACTTC
cdr3_aa: CASSLGYSSGGPVQETQYF

v_call: TRBV12-3/TRBV12-4
j_call: TRBJ1-1
d_call: NA
clone_size: NA
cdr3_nt: TGTGCCAGCAGTTTTGGTAGTCGCACTGAAGCTTTCTTT
cdr3_aa: CASSFGSRTEAFF

v_call: TRBV30
j_call: TRBJ2-7
d_call: TRBD1
clone_size: NA
cdr3_nt: TGTGCCTGGAGCCGGGACAGGGGGTACGAGCAGTACTTC
cdr3_aa: CAWSRDRGYEQYF

v_call: TRBV3-1/TRBV3-2
j_call: TRBJ2-3
d_call: TRBD2
clone_size: few
cdr3_nt: TGTGCCAGCAGCCTACGGGGGGAAGGAGATACGCAGTATTTT
cdr3_aa: CASSLRGEGDTQYF

v_call: TRBV3-1/TRBV3-2
j_call: TRBJ1-1
d_call: TRBD1
clone_size: few
cdr3_nt: TGTGCCAGCAGCCAATGGGACAGGGGGAACACTGAAGCTTTCTTT
cdr3_aa: CASSQWDRGNTEAFF

v_call: TRBV6-4
j_call: TRBJ1-6
d_call: TRBD1
clone_size: NA
cdr3_nt: TGTGCCAGCAGAAGAGGGACAGATAATTCACCCCTCCACTTT
cdr3_aa: CASRRGTDNSPLHF

v_call: TRBV5-1
j_call: TRBJ2-1
d_call: TRBD2
clone_size: NA
cdr3_nt: TGCGCCAGCAGCGCAGGACTAGCGGGGGGCTACAATGAGCAGTTCTTC
cdr3_aa: CASSAGLAGGYNEQFF

v_call: TRBV27
j_call: TRBJ2-7
d_call: TRBD1
clone_size: NA
cdr3_nt: TGTGCCAGCAGTTTAAGGAGAAGGGGGCAGGACGAGCAGTACTTC
cdr3_aa: CASSLRRRGQDEQYF

v_call: TRBV7-2
j_call: TRBJ1-2
d_call: NA
clone_size: NA
cdr3_nt: TGTGCCAGCACCCCAAAGACACTTCTCTCCTATGGCTACACCTTC
cdr3_aa: CASTPKTLLSYGYTF

v_call: TRBV6-5
j_call: TRBJ1-1
d_call: TRBD1
clone_size: NA
cdr3_nt: TGTGCCAGCAGTTTGATGGGACAGTTCGCTCTCTTT
cdr3_aa: CASSLMGQFALF

v_call: TRBV3-1/TRBV3-2
j_call: TRBJ2-5
d_call: TRBD1
clone_size: NA
cdr3_nt: TGTGCCAGCAGCCAACCGGGACAGGGGAAAGAGACCCAGTACTTC
cdr3_aa: CASSQPGQGKETQYF

v_call: TRBV29-1
j_call: TRBJ2-7
d_call: TRBD1
clone_size: NA
cdr3_nt: TGCAGCGGTGGACAGGACTACGAGCAGTACTTC
cdr3_aa: CSGGQDYEQYF

v_call: TRBV19
j_call: TRBJ2-7
d_call: TRBD1
clone_size: NA
cdr3_nt: TGTGCCACCCGGGACAGGGGAACCTACGAGCAGTACTTC
cdr3_aa: CATRDRGTYEQYF

v_call: TRBV2
j_call: TRBJ1-2
d_call: NA
clone_size: once
cdr3_nt: TGTGCCAGCAGTGACAGGGTCGGTGGCTACACCTTC
cdr3_aa: CASSDRVGGYTF

v_call: TRBV9
j_call: TRBJ2-5
d_call: TRBD1
clone_size: NA
cdr3_nt: TGTGCCAGCAGCGTGACTTCACAGGGGGTGGGAGAGACCCAGTACTTC
cdr3_aa: CASSVTSQGVGETQYF

v_call: TRBV5-4
j_call: TRBJ2-7
d_call: NA
clone_size: NA
cdr3_nt: TGTGCCAGCAGCTCCCGAGGGCTATACGAGCAGTACTTC
cdr3_aa: CASSSRGLYEQYF

v_call: TRBV7-3
j_call: TRBJ2-5
d_call: NA
clone_size: NA
cdr3_nt: TGTGCCAGCAGCCGGGACATAAAAGAGACCCAGTACTTC
cdr3_aa: CASSRDIKETQYF

v_call: TRBV7-2
j_call: TRBJ1-2
d_call: NA
clone_size: few
cdr3_nt: TGTGCCAGCAGCATACAAGGAGGCTATGGCTACACCTTC
cdr3_aa: CASSIQGGYGYTF

v_call: TRBV2
j_call: TRBJ2-4
d_call: TRBD2
clone_size: NA
cdr3_nt: TGTGCCAGCAGTAGTAGCGGGGGGTGGATTCAGTACTTC
cdr3_aa: CASSSSGGWIQYF

v_call: TRBV2
j_call: TRBJ1-5
d_call: TRBD1
clone_size: NA
cdr3_nt: TGTGCCAGCAGTAGGGGACAGGGGAATCAGCCCCAGCATTTT
cdr3_aa: CASSRGQGNQPQHF

v_call: TRBV7-2
j_call: TRBJ2-7
d_call: NA
clone_size: NA
cdr3_nt: TGTGCCAGCAGCGCTCGACAGGGGAGGGGCTACGAGCAGTACTTC
cdr3_aa: CASSARQGRGYEQYF

v_call: TRBV5-4
j_call: TRBJ2-1
d_call: TRBD2
clone_size: NA
cdr3_nt: TGTGCCAGCAGCTGGCGTCCTAGCGGGGGCAATGAGCAGTTCTTC
cdr3_aa: CASSWRPSGGNEQFF

v_call: TRBV28
j_call: TRBJ1-1
d_call: NA
clone_size: few
cdr3_nt: TGTGCCAGCATCCTAGCGGGGAGATCCACTGAAGCTTTCTTT
cdr3_aa: CASILAGRSTEAFF